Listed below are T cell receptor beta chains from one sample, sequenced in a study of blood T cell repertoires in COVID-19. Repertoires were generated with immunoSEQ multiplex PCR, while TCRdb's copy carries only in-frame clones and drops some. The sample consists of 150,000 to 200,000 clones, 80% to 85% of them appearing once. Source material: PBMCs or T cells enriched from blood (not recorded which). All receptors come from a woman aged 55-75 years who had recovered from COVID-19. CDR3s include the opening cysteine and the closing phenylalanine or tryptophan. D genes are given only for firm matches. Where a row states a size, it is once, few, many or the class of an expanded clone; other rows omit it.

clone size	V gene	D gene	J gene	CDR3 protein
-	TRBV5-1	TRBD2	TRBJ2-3	CASSEGLAADTQYF
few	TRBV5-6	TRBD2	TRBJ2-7	CASTMRAGYTYEQYF
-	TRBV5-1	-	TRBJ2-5	CASSEGQAGETQYF
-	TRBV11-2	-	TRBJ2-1	CASSLGSGGYNEQFF
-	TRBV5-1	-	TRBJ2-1	CASSDRLASSYNEQFF
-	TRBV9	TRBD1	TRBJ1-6	CASSVGPLQGSGSPLHF
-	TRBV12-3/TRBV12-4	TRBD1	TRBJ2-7	CASSGQGYEQYF
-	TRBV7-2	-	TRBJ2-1	CASSLVEIRFF
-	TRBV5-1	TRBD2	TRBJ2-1	CASSLRLAGNNEQFF
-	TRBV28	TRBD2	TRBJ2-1	CASSLWRTSGENEQFF
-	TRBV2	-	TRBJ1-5	CASTLGRLSNQPQHF
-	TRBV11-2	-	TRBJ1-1	CASSSPGKTTEAFF
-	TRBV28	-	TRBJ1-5	CASSFSGRTQPQHF